The TCR beta chain described here comes from a study of T-cell reconstitution after alpha-beta-depleted transplantation in children. The study, taken as a whole, reports: There were reportedly several hundred expanded graft clones from which alpha-beta T cells came about two months after transplant.

Unique molecular identifiers were incorporated during preparation of the TCRbeta library. TCRdb analysed the PCR reads with MiXCR anew, one entry per CDR3 protein. Counted here are more than 200,000 distinct CDR3 sequences, around 25% occurring once; the ten biggest clones make up more than 2%. A word on this clonotype: As yet, its antigen is unknown.

V lost 1 base and J 3 bases, leaving 7 bases between the germline ends. CDR3 length: 13 amino acids. Looked up from germline, CDR1 is KGHSH and CDR2 is LQKENI. The chain is built from TRBV18 and TRBJ2-7, with D hard to call. The clonotype originates from a girl aged 2 to 10 with Fanconi anemia, due to receive a stem cell transplant. The specimen comprised PBMCs, sampled before TCRalphabeta/CD19-depleted stem cell transplant. CDR3 loop: CASSPQGYYEQYF. CDR3 sequence (DNA): TGTGCCAGCTCACCACAGGGCTACTACGAGCAGTACTTC.